Below, 20 T cell receptor beta chains from the same sample are listed, as sequenced in a study of cytotoxic CD8 clonotypes in ibrutinib-treated CLL. Method: immunoSEQ multiplex PCR; TCRdb's copy keeps in-frame clones and lacks some. The table shows about 310,000 clones, with 70% to 80% occurring only once. Material: PBMCs, obtained before ibrutinib treatment. The receptors come from a human donor with chronic lymphocytic leukemia.

The gene calls are TRBV2 and TRBJ2-1; 7 bases line up with TRBD2. CDR1 and CDR2 from the germline V gene are SNHLY and FYNNEI. J was trimmed by 5 bases and V by 6 bases; bases with no gene match: 1. This CDR3 has 12 residues. In DNA form, the CDR3 reads TGTGCCAGCAGGGGGGGGGACAATGAGCAGTTCTTC. It encodes CASRGGDNEQFF.

The chain joins TRBV29-1 to TRBJ2-1; possibly TRBD2 for D (5 bases). The V gene lost 6 bases and the J gene lost 7 bases, with 13 bases spanning the gap. CDR1 and CDR2 from the germline V gene are SQVTM and ANQGSEA. This CDR3 is built from 12 residues. This CDR3 reads CSVEVVGNEQFF. The CDR3 DNA is TGCAGCGTGGAGGTCGTCGGGAATGAGCAGTTCTTC.

This clone was counted only a few times. The genes are TRBV4-2 and TRBJ2-7; 9 nucleotides match TRBD2. CDR1 is LGHNA and CDR2 is YNFKEQ in the germline V gene. CDR3 size: 17 residues. V dropped 0 bases and J dropped 4; count of bases not matched to a gene: 10. The CDR3 coding sequence is TGTGCCAGCAGCCAAGATAAAATAACAGCGGGAGGATACGAGCAGTACTTC. As protein: CASSQDKITAGGYEQYF.

This rearrangement joins TRBV29-1 to TRBJ1-2, with 7 nucleotides matching TRBD1. V lost 3 bases and J lost 4; bases outside the gene matches: 11. Germline lookup yields CDR1 SQVTM and CDR2 ANQGSEA. The CDR3 runs to 15 residues. CDR3 coding DNA: TGCAGCGTTGAGAGGGGGACAGACCTTTCCTATGGCTACACCTTC. This translates into CSVERGTDLSYGYTF.

This clone was seen just once. V gene TRBV11-2 combines with J gene TRBJ2-7, with 8 bases that match TRBD1. CDR1 and CDR2 (germline): SGHAT, FQNNGV. The CDR3 runs to 14 residues. V dropped 4 bases and J dropped 3; count of bases not matched to a gene: 5. The CDR3 DNA reads as TGTGCCAGCAGCTGGGACAGGAGACGCTACGAGCAGTACTTC. Protein sequence: CASSWDRRRYEQYF.

This clone was counted between two and nine times. The chain combines TRBV7-3 with TRBJ2-1; 10 positions match TRBD2. Germline trimming cut 5 bases from V and 4 bases from J; bases unmatched to any gene: 5. CDR3 length: 15 amino acids. Germline V gene data show CDR1 as SGHTA and CDR2 as FQGTGA. In DNA, the CDR3 is TGTGCCAGCAGCCCTAGCGGGAGCACGTACAATGAGCAGTTCTTC. It is translated as CASSPSGSTYNEQFF. The complete variable domain, with remaining parts taken from reference TRBV7-3 and TRBJ2-1, reads GAGVSQTPSNKVTEKGKYVELRCDPISGHTALYWYRQSLGQGPEFLIYFQGTGAADDSGLPNDRFFAVRPEGSVSTLKIQRTERGDSAVYLCASSPSGSTYNEQFFGPGTRLTVL.

V usage is TRBV25-1 and J usage is TRBJ2-7, with no clear D. V shed 4 bases and J shed 5 bases, with 21 bases lying between them. Germline loops: CDR1 MGHDK, CDR2 SYGVNS. The CDR3 has 16 amino acids. CDR3 protein: CASSARTRRVWDEQYF. The DNA of the CDR3 is TGTGCCAGCAGTGCCAGGACGAGGAGAGTGTGGGACGAGCAGTACTTC.

This clone was seen a few times. This chain links TRBV12-5 with TRBJ2-3; D is undetermined. With 1 base removed from V and 4 bases from J, the gap between germline ends came to 0 bases. The CDR3 contains 11 residues. Per germline, CDR1 LGHNT and CDR2 FRNRAP. CDR3 nucleotides: TGTGCTAGTGGTTTGGCAGATACGCAGTATTTT. It specifies CASGLADTQYF.

Concerning this clone itself: Just one base apart from a much larger clone, this may be a read error. The same CDR3 arises from other DNA sequences in this sample as well. The V call is TRBV27, the J call TRBJ1-1, with D perhaps matching TRBD1 (5 bases). Germline CDR1 reads MNHEY; CDR2 reads SMNVEV (reference sequence). V lost 2 bases and J 1 base, leaving 5 bases between the germline ends. This CDR3 contains 13 residues. CDR3: CASSLGGNTEAFF. In DNA form, the CDR3 reads TGTGCCAGCAGTTTAGGGGGGAACACTGAAGCTTTCTTT.

The rearrangement uses TRBV11-2 and TRBJ2-5, with D maybe TRBD1 (5 bases). Trimming took off 1 base at V and 9 bases at J, with 15 bases between the two ends. The CDR3 runs 14 residues. Germline CDR1 is SGHAT and CDR2 is FQNNGV. The CDR3 spells CASSLGTSREPQYF. CDR3 DNA sequence: TGTGCCAGCAGCTTAGGGACATCCAGGGAACCCCAGTACTTC.

The chain combines TRBV6-5 with TRBJ1-2; TRBD1 is a possible D gene (6 bases). CDR1 is MNHEY and CDR2 is SVGAGI in the germline V gene. Trimming removed 4 bases at V and 5 bases at J, with 11 bases between. The CDR3 length is 13 residues. CDR3 amino acids: CASSLQGLYGYTF. The CDR3 DNA reads TGTGCCAGCAGTTTACAGGGTTTATATGGCTACACCTTC.

The chain couples TRBV6-6 to TRBJ1-1, with D perhaps TRBD1 (6 bases). The CDR3 is made up of 15 amino acids. Germline V gene sequence: CDR1 MNHNY, CDR2 SVGAGI (reference sequence). The V end lost 0 bases, the J end lost 1 base, and 9 bases lay between the germline ends. The CDR3 DNA sequence: TGTGCCAGCAGTTACTCCGGGACATCGAACACTGAAGCTTTCTTT. Protein: CASSYSGTSNTEAFF.

The chain combines TRBV4-3 with TRBJ2-1; D assignment may be TRBD1 or TRBD2 (6 bases each). Germline CDR1 is LGHNA and CDR2 is YSLEER. This CDR3 spans 14 amino acids. V was clipped by 0 bases and J by 6 bases, with 9 bases between them. CDR3 protein: CASSQDRGRNEQFF. CDR3 nucleotide sequence: TGCGCCAGCAGCCAAGATCGGGGGCGCAATGAGCAGTTCTTC.

The rearrangement links TRBV7-9 to TRBJ2-7; 9 bases map to TRBD1. This CDR3 comprises 15 residues. Germline assignment: CDR1 SEHNR and CDR2 FQNEAQ (reference sequence). J was trimmed by 1 base and V by 4 bases; bases with no gene match: 5. The DNA for the CDR3 is TGTGCCAGCAGCTCCAGACAGGGGGAATCCTACGAGCAGTACTTC. Amino acids: CASSSRQGESYEQYF.

The V and J genes are TRBV11-1 and TRBJ2-3; D may be TRBD2 (5 bases). This CDR3 has 14 amino acids. Trimming shortened V by 5 bases and J by 8 bases, and 17 bases separated the two germline ends. Germline lookup yields CDR1 SGHAT and CDR2 FQDESV (reference sequence). CDR3 region: CASSPDALRGTQYF. CDR3 coding DNA: TGTGCCAGCAGCCCGGACGCACTCCGGGGTACGCAGTATTTT.

As DNA, the CDR3 is TGTGCCACCAGCAGGGGACAAGACTCCTACGAGCAGTACTTC. Translating gives CATSRGQDSYEQYF. The rearrangement links TRBV15 to TRBJ2-7; the D gene is possibly TRBD1 (6 bases). Germline V gene sequence: CDR1 LNHNV, CDR2 YYDKDF (reference sequence). Deletions cut 3 bases from V and 0 bases from J, with 9 bases between. The CDR3 covers 14 residues.

This chain joins TRBV11-3 and TRBJ2-3, with D unresolved. This CDR3 comprises 13 residues. Germline V gene sequence: CDR1 SGHNT, CDR2 YENEEA. Trimming shortened V by 4 bases and J by 2 bases, and 7 bases separated the two germline ends. The DNA of the CDR3 is TGTGCCAGCAGCTCGCGGCACACAGATACGCAGTATTTT. It encodes CASSSRHTDTQYF.

This clone appeared once. The CDR3 DNA reads TGTGCCTGGAGCGACGGACAGGGTATCTTAACCTACGAGCAGTACTTC. Amino acid sequence: CAWSDGQGILTYEQYF. The chain couples TRBV30 to TRBJ2-7; 8 bases agree with TRBD1. CDR1 is GTSNPN, CDR2 SVGIG, per germline (reference sequence). V shed 3 bases and J 2 bases; nucleotides not matched to a gene: 12. This CDR3 spans 16 amino acids.

As for this clone: At one end the junction does not follow the germline gene, possibly because of a read error. This chain joins TRBV7-7 and TRBJ1-5, with 7 nucleotides matching TRBD1. There are 15 residues in the CDR3. The germline V gene encodes CDR1 SSHAT and CDR2 FNYEAQ (reference sequence). CDR3 protein: CASSLGRGANQPQHF. CDR3 in DNA: TGTGCTAGCAGCTTAGGCAGGGGGGCCAATCAGCCCCAGCATTTT.

V usage is TRBV5-1 and J usage is TRBJ1-1; possibly TRBD1 for D (5 bases). CDR3 length: 15 residues. Germline CDR1 is SGHRS and CDR2 is YFSETQ. V lost 0 bases to trimming and J lost 3 bases, with 12 bases between them. The CDR3 DNA reads as TGCGCCAGCAGCTTGGACGGAGGGGTGGACACTGAAGCTTTCTTT. This gives the protein CASSLDGGVDTEAFF.